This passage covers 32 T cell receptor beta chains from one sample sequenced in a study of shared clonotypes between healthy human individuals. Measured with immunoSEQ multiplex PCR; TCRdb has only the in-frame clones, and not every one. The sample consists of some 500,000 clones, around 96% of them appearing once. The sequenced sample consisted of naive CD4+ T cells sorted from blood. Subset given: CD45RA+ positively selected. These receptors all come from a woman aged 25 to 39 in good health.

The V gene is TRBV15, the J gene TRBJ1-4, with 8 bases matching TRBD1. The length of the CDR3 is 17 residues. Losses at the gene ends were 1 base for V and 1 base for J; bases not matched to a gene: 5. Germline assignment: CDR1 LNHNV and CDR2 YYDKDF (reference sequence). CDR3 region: CATSRGPGQGTNEKLFF. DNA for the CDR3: TGTGCCACCAGCAGAGGTCCCGGACAGGGAACTAATGAAAAACTGTTTTTT.

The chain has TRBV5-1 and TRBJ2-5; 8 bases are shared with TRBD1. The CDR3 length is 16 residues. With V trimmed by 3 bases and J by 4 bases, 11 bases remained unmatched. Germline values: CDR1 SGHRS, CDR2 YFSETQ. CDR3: CASSSRGLGGPETQYF. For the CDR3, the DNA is TGCGCCAGCAGCTCCAGGGGGCTAGGGGGACCAGAGACCCAGTACTTC. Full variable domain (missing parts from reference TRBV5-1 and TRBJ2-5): KAGVTQTPRYLIKTRGQQVTLSCSPISGHRSVSWYQQTPGQGLQFLFEYFSETQRNKGNFPGRFSGRQFSNSRSEMNVSTLELGDSALYLCASSSRGLGGPETQYFGPGTRLLVL.

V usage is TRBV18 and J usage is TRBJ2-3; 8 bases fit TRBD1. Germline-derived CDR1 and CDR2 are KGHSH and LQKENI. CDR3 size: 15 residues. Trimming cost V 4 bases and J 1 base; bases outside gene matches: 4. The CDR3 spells CASSQSQGGTDTQYF. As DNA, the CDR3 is TGTGCCAGCTCACAATCACAGGGGGGCACAGATACGCAGTATTTT.

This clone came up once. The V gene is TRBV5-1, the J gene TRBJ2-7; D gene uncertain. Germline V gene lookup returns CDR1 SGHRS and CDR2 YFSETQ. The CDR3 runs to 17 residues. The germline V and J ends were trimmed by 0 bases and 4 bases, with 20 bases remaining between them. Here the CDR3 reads CASSLAGQSKITYEQYF. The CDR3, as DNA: TGCGCCAGCAGCTTGGCTGGGCAATCGAAAATTACTTACGAGCAGTACTTC.

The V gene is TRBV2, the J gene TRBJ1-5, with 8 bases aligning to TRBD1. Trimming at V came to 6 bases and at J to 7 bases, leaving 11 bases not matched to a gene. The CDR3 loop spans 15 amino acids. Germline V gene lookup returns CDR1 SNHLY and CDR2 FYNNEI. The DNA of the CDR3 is TGTGCCAGCAGGCCCGATTGGTCAGGGGGCCAGCCCCAGCATTTT. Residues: CASRPDWSGGQPQHF.

The CDR3 here is CASSLWLAGGANEQFF. The CDR3 bases are TGTGCCAGCAGCTTATGGTTAGCGGGAGGTGCAAATGAGCAGTTCTTC. The chain is built from TRBV7-2 and TRBJ2-1; TRBD2 matches 10 bases. Unmatched junction bases numbered 8, after V lost 2 bases and J lost 7 bases. This CDR3 is built from 16 residues. Germline-derived CDR1 and CDR2 are SGHTA and FQGNSA.

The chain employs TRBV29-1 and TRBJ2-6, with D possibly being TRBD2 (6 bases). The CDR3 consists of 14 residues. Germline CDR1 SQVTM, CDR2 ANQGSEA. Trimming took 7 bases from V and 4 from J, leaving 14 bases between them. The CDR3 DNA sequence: TGCAGCGCCGTGCTGGGACTGGGGGCCAACGTCCTGACTTTC. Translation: CSAVLGLGANVLTF. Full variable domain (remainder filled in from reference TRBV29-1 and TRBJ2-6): SAVISQKPSRDICQRGTSLTIQCQVDSQVTMMFWYRQQPGQSLTLIATANQGSEATYESGFVIDKFPISRPNLTFSTLTVSNMSPEDSSIYLCSAVLGLGANVLTFGAGSRLTVL.

CDR3 DNA: TGTGCCAGCACCCACGGAGGAGGAGACATTCAGTACTTC. This sequence encodes CASTHGGGDIQYF. V usage is TRBV28 and J usage is TRBJ2-4; a possible D gene is TRBD2 (5 bases). The CDR3 has 13 amino acids. The germline V gene encodes CDR1 MDHEN and CDR2 SYDVKM. Deletions cut 7 bases from V and 8 bases from J, with 15 bases between.

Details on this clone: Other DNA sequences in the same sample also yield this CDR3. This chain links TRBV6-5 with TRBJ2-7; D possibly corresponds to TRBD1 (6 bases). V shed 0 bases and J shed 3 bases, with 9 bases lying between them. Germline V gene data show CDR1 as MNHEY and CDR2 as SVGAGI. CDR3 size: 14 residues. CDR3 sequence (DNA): TGTGCCAGCAGTTACTCGACCAGGGGCTACGAGCAGTACTTC. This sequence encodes CASSYSTRGYEQYF.

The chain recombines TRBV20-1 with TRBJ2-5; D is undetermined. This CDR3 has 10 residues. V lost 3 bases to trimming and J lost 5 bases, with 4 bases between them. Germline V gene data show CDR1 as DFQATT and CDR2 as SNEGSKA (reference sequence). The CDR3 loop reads CSASFETQYF. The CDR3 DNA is TGCAGTGCTAGTTTCGAGACCCAGTACTTC.

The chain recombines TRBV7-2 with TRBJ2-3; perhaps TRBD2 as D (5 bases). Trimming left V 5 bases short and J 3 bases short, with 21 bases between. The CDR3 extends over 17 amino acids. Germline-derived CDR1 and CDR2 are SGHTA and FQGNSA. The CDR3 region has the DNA TGTGCCAGCAGCCCTCAACTAGTTATAGATGTGACAGATACGCAGTATTTT. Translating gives CASSPQLVIDVTDTQYF.

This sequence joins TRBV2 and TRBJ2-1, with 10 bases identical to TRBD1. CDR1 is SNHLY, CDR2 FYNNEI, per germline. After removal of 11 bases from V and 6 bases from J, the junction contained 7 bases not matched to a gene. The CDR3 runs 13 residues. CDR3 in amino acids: CAGAGTGVNEQFF. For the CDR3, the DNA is TGTGCCGGGGCCGGGACAGGGGTCAATGAGCAGTTCTTC. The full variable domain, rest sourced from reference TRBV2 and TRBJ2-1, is EPEVTQTPSHQVTQMGQEVILRCVPISNHLYFYWYRQILGQKVEFLVSFYNNEISEKSEIFDDQFSVERPDGSNFTLKIRSTKLEDSAMYFCAGAGTGVNEQFFGPGTRLTVL.

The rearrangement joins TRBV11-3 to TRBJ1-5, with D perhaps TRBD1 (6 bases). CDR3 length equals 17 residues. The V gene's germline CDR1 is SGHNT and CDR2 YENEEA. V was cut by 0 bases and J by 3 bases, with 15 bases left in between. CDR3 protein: CASSLDTRTVFNQPQHF. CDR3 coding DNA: TGTGCCAGCAGCTTAGATACTAGGACAGTCTTCAATCAGCCCCAGCATTTT.

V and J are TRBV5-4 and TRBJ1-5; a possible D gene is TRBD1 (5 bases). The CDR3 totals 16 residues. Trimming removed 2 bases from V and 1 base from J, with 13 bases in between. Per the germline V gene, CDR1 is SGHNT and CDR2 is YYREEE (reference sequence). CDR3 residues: CASSFGGGLSNQPQHF. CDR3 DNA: TGTGCCAGCAGCTTCGGTGGGGGATTGAGCAATCAGCCCCAGCATTTT.

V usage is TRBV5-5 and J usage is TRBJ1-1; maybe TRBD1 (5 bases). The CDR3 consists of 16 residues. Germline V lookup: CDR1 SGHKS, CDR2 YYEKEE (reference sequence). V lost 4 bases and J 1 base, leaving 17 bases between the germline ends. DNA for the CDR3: TGTGCCAGCAGCCTCCAAATGGGACGTAAGAACACTGAAGCTTTCTTT. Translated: CASSLQMGRKNTEAFF.

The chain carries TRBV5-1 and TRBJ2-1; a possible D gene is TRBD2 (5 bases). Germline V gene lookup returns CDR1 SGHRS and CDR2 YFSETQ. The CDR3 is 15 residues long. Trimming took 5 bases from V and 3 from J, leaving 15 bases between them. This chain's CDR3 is CASRSPSLNYNEQFF. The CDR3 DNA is TGCGCCAGCAGATCGCCTAGCCTTAACTACAATGAGCAGTTCTTC.

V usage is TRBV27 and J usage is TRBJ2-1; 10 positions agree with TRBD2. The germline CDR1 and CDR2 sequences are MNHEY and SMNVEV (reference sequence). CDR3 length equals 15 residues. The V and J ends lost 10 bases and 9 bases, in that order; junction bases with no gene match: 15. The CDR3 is CATGSGLAGAGEQFF. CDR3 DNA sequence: TGTGCCACCGGTTCTGGGCTAGCGGGAGCTGGTGAGCAGTTCTTC.

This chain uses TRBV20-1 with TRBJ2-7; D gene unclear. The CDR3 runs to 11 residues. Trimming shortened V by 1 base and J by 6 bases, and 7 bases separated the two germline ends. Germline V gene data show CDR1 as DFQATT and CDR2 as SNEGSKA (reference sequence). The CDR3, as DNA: TGCAGTGCTAGAGCCCGAACCGAGCAGTACTTC. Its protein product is CSARARTEQYF.

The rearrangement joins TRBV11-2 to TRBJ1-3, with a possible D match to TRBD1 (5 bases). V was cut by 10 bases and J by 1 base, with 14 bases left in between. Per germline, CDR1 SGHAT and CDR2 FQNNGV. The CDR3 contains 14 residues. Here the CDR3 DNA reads TGTGCCACAAGACAGCTCCGGTCTGGAAACACCATATATTTT. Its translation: CATRQLRSGNTIYF.

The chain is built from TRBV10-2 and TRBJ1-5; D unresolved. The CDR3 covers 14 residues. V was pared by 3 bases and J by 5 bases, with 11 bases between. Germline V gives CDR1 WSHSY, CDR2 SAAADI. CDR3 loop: CASSDRSSDQPQHF. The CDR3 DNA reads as TGCGCCAGCAGTGACAGGAGTTCGGATCAGCCCCAGCATTTT.

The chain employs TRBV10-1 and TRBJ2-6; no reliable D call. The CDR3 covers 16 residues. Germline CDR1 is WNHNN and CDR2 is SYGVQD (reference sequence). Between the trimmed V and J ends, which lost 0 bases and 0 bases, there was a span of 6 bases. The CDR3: CASSESPYSGANVLTF. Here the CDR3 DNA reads TGCGCCAGCAGTGAGTCGCCCTACTCTGGGGCCAACGTCCTGACTTTC.

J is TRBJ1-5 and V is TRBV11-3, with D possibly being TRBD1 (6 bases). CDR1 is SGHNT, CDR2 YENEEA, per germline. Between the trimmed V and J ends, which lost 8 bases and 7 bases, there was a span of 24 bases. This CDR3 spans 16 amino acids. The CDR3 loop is CASFRCEGGGKQPQHF. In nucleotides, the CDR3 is TGTGCCAGCTTTCGGTGTGAGGGGGGTGGTAAGCAGCCCCAGCATTTT.

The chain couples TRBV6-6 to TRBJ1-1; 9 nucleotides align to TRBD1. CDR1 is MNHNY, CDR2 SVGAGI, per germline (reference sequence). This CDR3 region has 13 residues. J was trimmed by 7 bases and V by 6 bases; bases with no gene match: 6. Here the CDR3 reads CASSGTGIFEAFF. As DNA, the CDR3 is TGTGCCAGCAGCGGGACAGGGATATTTGAAGCTTTCTTT.

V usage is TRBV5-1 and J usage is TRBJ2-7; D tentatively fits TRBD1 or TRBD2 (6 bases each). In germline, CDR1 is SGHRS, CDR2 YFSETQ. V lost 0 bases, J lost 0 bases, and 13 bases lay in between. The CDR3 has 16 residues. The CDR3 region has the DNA TGCGCCAGCAGCTTGGGAATGGGGGGCTACTCCTACGAGCAGTACTTC. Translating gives CASSLGMGGYSYEQYF.

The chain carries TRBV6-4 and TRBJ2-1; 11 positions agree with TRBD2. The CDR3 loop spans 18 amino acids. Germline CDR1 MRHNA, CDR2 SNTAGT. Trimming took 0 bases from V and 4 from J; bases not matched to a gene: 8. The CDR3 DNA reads TGTGCCAGCAGTGACTCGGTAGCGGGAGGGCCGGGTTACAATGAGCAGTTCTTC. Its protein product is CASSDSVAGGPGYNEQFF.

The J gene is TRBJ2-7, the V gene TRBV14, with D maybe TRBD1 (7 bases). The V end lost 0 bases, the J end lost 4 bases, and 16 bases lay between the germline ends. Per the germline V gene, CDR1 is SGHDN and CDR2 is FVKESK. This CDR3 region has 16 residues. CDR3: CASSQDGVRGVYEQYF. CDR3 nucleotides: TGTGCCAGCAGCCAAGATGGTGTCAGGGGGGTGTACGAGCAGTACTTC.

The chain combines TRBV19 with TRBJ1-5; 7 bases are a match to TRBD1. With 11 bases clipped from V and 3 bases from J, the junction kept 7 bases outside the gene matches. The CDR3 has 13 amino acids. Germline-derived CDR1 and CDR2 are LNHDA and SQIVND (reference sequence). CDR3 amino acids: CAASGGFNQPQHF. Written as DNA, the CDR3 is TGTGCCGCTTCAGGGGGGTTCAATCAGCCCCAGCATTTT.

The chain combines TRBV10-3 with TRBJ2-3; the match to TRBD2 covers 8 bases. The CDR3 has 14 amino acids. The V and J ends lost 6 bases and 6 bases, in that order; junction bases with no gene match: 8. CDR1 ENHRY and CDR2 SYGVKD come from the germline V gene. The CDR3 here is CAIRSGSGSDTQYF. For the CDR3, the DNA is TGTGCCATCAGGAGCGGGAGTGGATCGGATACGCAGTATTTT.

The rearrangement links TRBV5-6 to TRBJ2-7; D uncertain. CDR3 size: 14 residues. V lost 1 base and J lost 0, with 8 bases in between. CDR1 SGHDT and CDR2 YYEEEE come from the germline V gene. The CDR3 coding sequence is TGTGCCAGCAGCTTGCAGGTAGGCTCCTACGAGCAGTACTTC. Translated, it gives CASSLQVGSYEQYF.

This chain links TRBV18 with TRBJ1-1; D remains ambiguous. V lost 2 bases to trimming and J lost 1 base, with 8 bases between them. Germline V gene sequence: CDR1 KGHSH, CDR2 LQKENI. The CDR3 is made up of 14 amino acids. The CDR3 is CASSPSRSNTEAFF. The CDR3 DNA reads TGTGCCAGCTCACCATCCAGGTCGAACACTGAAGCTTTCTTT.

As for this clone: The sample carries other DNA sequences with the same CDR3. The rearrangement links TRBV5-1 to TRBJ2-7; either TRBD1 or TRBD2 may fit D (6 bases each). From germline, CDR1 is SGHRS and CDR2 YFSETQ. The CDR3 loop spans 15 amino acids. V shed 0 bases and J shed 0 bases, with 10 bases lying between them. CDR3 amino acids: CASSLEGGSSYEQYF. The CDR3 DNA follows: TGCGCCAGCAGCTTGGAGGGGGGTAGCTCCTACGAGCAGTACTTC.

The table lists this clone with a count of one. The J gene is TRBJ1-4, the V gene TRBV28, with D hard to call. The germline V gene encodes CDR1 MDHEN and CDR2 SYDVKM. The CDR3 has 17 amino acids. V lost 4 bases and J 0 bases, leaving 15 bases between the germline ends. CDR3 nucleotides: TGTGCCAGCAGTTCCCCCGACGTAGTGGCAACTAATGAAAAACTGTTTTTT. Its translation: CASSSPDVVATNEKLFF.